This T cell receptor beta chain is from a study of blood T cell repertoires in COVID-19. The CDR3 length is 14 residues. CDR1 is SGHAT and CDR2 is FQNNGV in the germline V gene. Losses at the gene ends were 4 bases for V and 4 bases for J; bases not matched to a gene: 4. In the authors' workflow: Amplified reference gene primers provided the basis for estimating nucleated cell counts. Only in-frame clones appear in the TCRdb table, and some are missing; sequencing was by immunoSEQ multiplex PCR. V and J calls and clone size follow that table, whereas D and trimming were derived from the DNA. The repertoire has approximately 110,000 clones, approximately 90% of them found once; the top ten carry around 1.9%. This clone came up once.

This TCR came from a man in his fifties or sixties with COVID-19, enrolled during active disease. Sequencing was carried out using peripheral blood. The V and J genes are TRBV11-2 and TRBJ2-3; TRBD1 matches at 8 bases. CDR3 in amino acids: CASSSGQGSDTQYF. Here the CDR3 DNA reads TGTGCCAGCAGCTCCGGACAGGGTTCAGATACGCAGTATTTT.